This T cell receptor (beta chain) was retrieved from a study of blood T cells in healthy people across ages. Study context: Template switching recovered approximately one barcoded beta molecule for every two T cells.

Researchers isolated at least 7 million PBMCs per sample. CDR1 is MDHEN and CDR2 is SYDVKM in the germline V gene. The CDR3 is 16 residues long. There are a few counts of this clonotype. For the second PCR, which ran for about 6 to 11 cycles, a sample-barcoded 5' primer and a J-beta primer mix were used. TCRdb ran MiXCR on the 5' RACE reads and lists one entry per CDR3 protein. This table holds hundreds of thousands of distinct CDR3 sequences, roughly 21% found once. The TCR originated in a man between 65 and 80 years old in good health. The sequencing sample was made of blood. J is TRBJ2-5 and V is TRBV28; 12 bases are a match to TRBD2. The DNA matches TRBJ2-1 better at its end, which makes the J call doubtful. The CDR3 region has the DNA TGTGCCAGCAGTTCCGTGCTAGCGGGGGGGAACAATGAGCAGTTCTTC. The encoded protein is CASSSVLAGGNNEQFF.